The TCR beta chain under discussion was sequenced for a study of cytomegalovirus exposure and HLA in healthy donors. V gave up 5 bases and J gave up 5 bases, with 15 bases separating them. This CDR3 spans 15 amino acids. Germline V gene data show CDR1 as SGHTA and CDR2 as FQGNSA. Findings of the study overall: Immune exposure information available was restricted to CMV serostatus.

As concerns this clone: Its antigen is undetermined.

The primer mix had 60 Vbeta and 13 Jbeta primers. Only in-frame clones appear in the TCRdb table, and some are missing; sequencing was by immunoSEQ multiplex PCR. The sample lists 150,000 to 200,000 clones, 65% to 80% occurring once. The TCR originated in a woman between 40 and 55 years old in good health and CMV-seronegative. The sample was PBMCs. The chain joins TRBV7-2 to TRBJ1-4; no reliable D call. The chain's CDR3 is CASSPGGPANEKLFF. CDR3 nucleotides: TGTGCCAGCAGCCCAGGCGGGCCCGCCAATGAAAAACTGTTTTTT.